The next 13 T cell receptor beta chains were all read from a single sample in a study of molecular identifiers for immune sequencing clone quantification (dated by TCRdb to 2017 to 2018). The library came from PCR. The sequencing machine was a NextSeq 500. In TCRdb, the public reads were trimmed at Q25 with fastp and aligned with MiXCR, with productive beta chains retained. Every distinct CDR3 protein forms one entry, paired with its most common genes and DNA. The sample profile shows roughly 90,000 distinct CDR3 sequences; approximately 23% of them were found once. About 0.8% of the sample is in the top ten clones. Sequences were obtained from naive CD8+ T cells from blood, with Jurkat cell RNA spiked in. The intended sense of this specimen's cell subset or site label: FACS-sorted CD8+CD4-CCR7+CD45RA+ naive T cells. The receptors were sampled from a human donor in good health. Some libraries in this study had Jurkat cell RNA spiked in.

The rearrangement uses TRBV20-1 and TRBJ1-5; 8 nucleotides agree with TRBD1. V lost 1 base to trimming and J lost 0 bases; unmatched junction nucleotides: 5. This CDR3 contains 16 residues. From germline, CDR1 is DFQATT and CDR2 SNEGSKA (reference sequence). The CDR3 nucleotides are TGCAGTGCTAGAGGGTACAGGGGGTATAGCAATCAGCCCCAGCATTTT. As protein: CSARGYRGYSNQPQHF.

For this clonotype: A read error may produce the germline difference seen at one junction end. The V call is TRBV4-2, the J call TRBJ1-5, with 7 nucleotides matching TRBD1. The CDR3 contains 17 residues. Per the germline V gene, CDR1 is LGHNA and CDR2 is YNFKEQ. Written as DNA, the CDR3 is TGTGCCAGCAGTGAGACACAGGGGACGTATGGCAATCAGCCCCAGCGTTTT. Its translation is CASSETQGTYGNQPQRF.

The chain uses TRBV7-3 and TRBJ2-6; tentatively, D is TRBD1 (5 bases). V lost 5 bases to trimming and J lost 17 bases, with 22 bases between them. Germline CDR1 is SGHTA and CDR2 is FQGTGA. This CDR3 is built from 14 residues. The chain's CDR3 is CASSETAGANLVTF. CDR3 bases: TGTGCCAGCAGCGAGACGGCTGGGGCCAACCTCGTGACTTTC.

In this sample, this clonotype turned up many times. This chain connects TRBV6-5 to TRBJ2-3; 8 nucleotides align to TRBD1. Trimming at V came to 4 bases and at J to 0 bases, leaving 3 bases not matched to a gene. The CDR3 totals 15 residues. Germline-derived CDR1 and CDR2 are MNHEY and SVGAGI. Here the CDR3 reads CASSWRTGSTDTQYF. The CDR3 DNA follows: TGTGCCAGCAGTTGGCGGACAGGGAGCACAGATACGCAGTATTTT.

This clonotype was recorded at least ten times. This chain uses TRBV7-2 with TRBJ2-7; 9 bases map to TRBD2. The ends lost 3 bases at V and 0 bases at J; junction bases unmatched: 9. The CDR3 covers 17 residues. The germline V gene has CDR1 SGHTA and CDR2 FQGNSA. CDR3 coding DNA: TGTGCCAGCAGCTTTGGACTAGCGTCTTACAGCTCCTACGAGCAGTACTTC. It codes for CASSFGLASYSSYEQYF.

In its sample, this clonotype was seen a few times. This chain joins TRBV25-1 and TRBJ1-3; D possibly corresponds to TRBD1 (5 bases). Germline lookup yields CDR1 MGHDK and CDR2 SYGVNS. The CDR3 is 19 residues long. Trimming pared 3 bases from V and 0 bases from J, leaving 21 bases between. CDR3 region: CASSEYAARGTLSGNTIYF. In nucleotides, the CDR3 is TGTGCCAGCAGTGAGTACGCGGCGAGAGGGACTCTCTCTGGAAACACCATATATTTT.

This clonotype was recorded many times. The chain has TRBV19 and TRBJ2-7; 7 nucleotides match TRBD1. This CDR3 is built from 12 residues. Trimming at V came to 5 bases and at J to 7 bases, leaving 5 bases not matched to a gene. Germline V gene data show CDR1 as LNHDA and CDR2 as SQIVND (reference sequence). For the CDR3, the DNA is TGTGCCAGTAGTTGGACAGGTGAAGAGCAGTACTTC. Translating it yields CASSWTGEEQYF.

This clonotype came up many times. This rearrangement joins TRBV7-2 to TRBJ2-1; 7 bases match TRBD2. Germline CDR1 reads SGHTA; CDR2 reads FQGNSA. The V segment lost 4 bases and the J segment 15 bases; nucleotides outside the gene matches: 15. The CDR3 has 14 residues. In nucleotides, the CDR3 is TGTGCCAGCAGCTCCGTAGTAACGGGAGGTAATCGGTTCTTC. It encodes CASSSVVTGGNRFF.

On this clonotype: At one end the junction does not follow the germline gene, possibly because of a read error. The chain has TRBV5-1 and TRBJ1-1; a weak D match, TRBD1 (5 bases). Germline V gives CDR1 SGHRS, CDR2 YFSETQ. There are 17 residues in the CDR3. The DNA of the CDR3 is TGCGCCAGCAGCTTTCAGGGCCCCAACGAAAGGAACACTGAACCTTTCTTT. This codes for CASSFQGPNERNTEPFF.

This clonotype was seen many times. The chain joins TRBV4-3 to TRBJ2-7; tentative D call: TRBD2 (5 bases). This CDR3 spans 16 amino acids. V was trimmed by 0 bases and J by 0 bases, leaving 12 bases between them. CDR1 LGHNA and CDR2 YSLEER come from the germline V gene. CDR3 loop: CASSQDWRTSSYEQYF. In DNA form, the CDR3 reads TGCGCCAGCAGCCAAGATTGGAGGACGTCCTCCTACGAGCAGTACTTC.

This clonotype has ten or more counts. The V call is TRBV7-9, the J call TRBJ1-5, with a weak D call TRBD1 (6 bases). This CDR3 contains 20 residues. Between the trimmed V and J ends, which lost 4 bases and 0 bases, there was a span of 25 bases. Germline CDR1 SEHNR, CDR2 FQNEAQ (reference sequence). The CDR3 DNA reads as TGTGCCAGCAGCTCATTGGCTCCCGGGGACACCCTCTATAGCAATCAGCCCCAGCATTTT. Translation: CASSSLAPGDTLYSNQPQHF.

At least ten counts were recorded for this clonotype. The V and J genes are TRBV20-1 and TRBJ2-3, with 11 bases aligning to TRBD2. V lost 5 bases, J lost 3 bases, and 10 bases stayed unmatched. The CDR3 runs to 16 residues. Germline CDR1 and CDR2: DFQATT and SNEGSKA (reference sequence). CDR3 in amino acids: CSALGLAGSETDTQYF. DNA for the CDR3: TGCAGTGCTTTAGGACTAGCGGGCAGTGAAACAGATACGCAGTATTTT.

This sequence joins TRBV3-1 and TRBJ2-7; no definite D call. Germline CDR1 LGHDT, CDR2 YNNKEL (reference sequence). The germline V and J ends were trimmed by 0 bases and 0 bases, with 18 bases remaining between them. The CDR3 has 18 amino acids. The CDR3: CASSQDFRAHVDSYEQYF. In DNA, the CDR3 is TGTGCCAGCAGCCAAGATTTTCGGGCACACGTAGACTCCTACGAGCAGTACTTC.